Listed below are T cell receptor beta chains from one sample, sequenced in a study of T cells after yellow fever vaccination. TCRdb recomputed calls from the 5' RACE reads with MiXCR, one row per CDR3 protein. This sample has 200,000 to 250,000 distinct CDR3 sequences, with approximately 3.2% found just once. Sample: CD4+ T cells sorted from PBMCs, taken 10 days after the yellow fever booster vaccination. The receptors were gathered from a man aged 18 to 30 who received the YFV17D yellow fever vaccine. CDR3s include the opening cysteine and the closing phenylalanine or tryptophan. A D gene is named only where the DNA matches it firmly. A row's size may be missing; if present it is once, few, many or a size class.

clone size: NA; V gene: TRBV20-1; J gene: TRBJ1-4; D gene: NA; CDR3 DNA: TGCAGTGCTGAAAGGGAGGGTGAAAAACTGTTTTTT; CDR3 protein: CSAEREGEKLFF
clone size: many; V gene: TRBV9; J gene: TRBJ2-3; D gene: TRBD2; CDR3 DNA: TGTGCCAGCAGCGTAGGTCAAGGGACTAGCGGGGGGGCCGGTACGCAGTATTTT; CDR3 protein: CASSVGQGTSGGAGTQYF
clone size: NA; V gene: TRBV7-2; J gene: TRBJ2-5; D gene: TRBD2; CDR3 DNA: TGTGCCAGCAGCCCGTCCGTGGCGGGGGTTGGGGAGACCCAGTACTTC; CDR3 protein: CASSPSVAGVGETQYF
clone size: many; V gene: TRBV3-1; J gene: TRBJ2-7; D gene: NA; CDR3 DNA: TGTGCCAGCAGCCAAGTCCTGAGCTCCTACGAGCAGTACTTC; CDR3 protein: CASSQVLSSYEQYF
clone size: many; V gene: TRBV4-3; J gene: TRBJ2-1; D gene: NA; CDR3 DNA: TGCGCCAGCAGCCAAGCGCGGTACAATGAGCAGTTCTTC; CDR3 protein: CASSQARYNEQFF
clone size: many; V gene: TRBV20-1; J gene: TRBJ1-6; D gene: NA; CDR3 DNA: TGCAGTGCTAGGGTGGACGGGGCCAATTCACCCCTCCACTTT; CDR3 protein: CSARVDGANSPLHF
clone size: few; V gene: TRBV5-1; J gene: TRBJ1-2; D gene: NA; CDR3 DNA: TGCGCCAGCAGCCTTACAGGGAACTCTCAATATGGCTACACCTTC; CDR3 protein: CASSLTGNSQYGYTF
clone size: few; V gene: TRBV30; J gene: TRBJ2-5; D gene: TRBD2; CDR3 DNA: TGTGCCTGGGGGGAGGGGACTAGCGGTCTCGAGACCCAGTACTTC; CDR3 protein: CAWGEGTSGLETQYF
clone size: many; V gene: TRBV6-2/TRBV6-3; J gene: TRBJ2-3; D gene: NA; CDR3 DNA: TGTGCCAGCAGTACTGGGCGGACAGATACGCAGTATTTT; CDR3 protein: CASSTGRTDTQYF
clone size: few; V gene: TRBV5-1; J gene: TRBJ2-6; D gene: TRBD1; CDR3 DNA: TGCGCCAGCAGCCCAGGCTACCGGGACAGGGACTCTGGGGCCAACGTCCTGACTTTC; CDR3 protein: CASSPGYRDRDSGANVLTF